Included here is one T cell receptor beta chain sequence, with context. This specimen belongs to a study of T cell changes during pregnancy in multiple sclerosis. Using immunoSEQ multiplex PCR, the repertoire was profiled, and TCRdb retains in-frame clones only, with some absent. The sample has some 60,000 clones, roughly nine tenths seen once. The trim removed 8 bases at V and 3 bases at J, leaving 5 bases unmatched. CDR1 ENHRY and CDR2 SYGVKD come from the germline V gene. The CDR3 is 14 residues long. V gene TRBV10-3 combines with J gene TRBJ2-2; 8 nucleotides match TRBD2. Sequencing was performed on peripheral blood, taken in the first trimester of pregnancy. This clonotype originated in a female donor in good health, enrolled as a control in a pregnancy study. The CDR3 region has the DNA TGTGCCATCGGCCGGGGGGGCGACACCGGGGAGCTGTTTTTT. Amino acids: CAIGRGGDTGELFF.